This is a list of T cell receptor beta chains from one sample in a study of T cell changes during pregnancy in multiple sclerosis. The method was immunoSEQ multiplex PCR; TCRdb's version includes in-frame clones alone and lacks a portion of them. The sample lists tens of thousands of clones, 80% to 90% occurring once. Sequencing used CD4+ T cells from peripheral blood mononuclear cells, obtained in the first trimester of pregnancy. Receptor source: a female donor with multiple sclerosis, enrolled in a pregnancy study. Both conserved end residues are part of each CDR3.

TRBV20-1	TRBJ2-7	CSARQNEEQYF
TRBV7-2	TRBJ1-3	CASSRSLSSGNTIYF
TRBV7-2	TRBJ1-6	CASSPSGGLGYNSPLHF
TRBV6-1	TRBJ2-5	CASSEELASRGQETQYF
TRBV7-9	TRBJ1-5	CASSYAGGDRQPQHF
TRBV29-1	TRBJ1-1	CSVEPLGQGSEAFF
TRBV6-5	TRBJ1-1	CASRTGGRGEAFF
TRBV30	TRBJ1-1	CALQGVSMNTEAFF
TRBV30	TRBJ1-6	CASTGLRHSPLHF
TRBV7-2	TRBJ2-7	CASNPGQGAEQYF
TRBV7-3	TRBJ2-2	CASSPRSTGELFF
TRBV30	TRBJ1-1	CAWSTQGDTEAFF
TRBV5-1	TRBJ2-3	CASSAGLAGGTDTQYF
TRBV5-6	TRBJ2-7	CASSPGMAYEQYF
TRBV2	TRBJ2-1	CASSEIAGGNNEQFF
TRBV23-1	TRBJ2-3	CAAIYRGGTDTQYF
TRBV9	TRBJ2-2	CASSVLQGGGELFF
TRBV4-1	TRBJ2-3	CASSRALAGATDTQYF
TRBV5-1	TRBJ1-4	CASRQLTGGEEKLFF
TRBV7-9	TRBJ1-1	CASRQTGVTEAFF
TRBV2	TRBJ2-7	CASSERVGEQYF
TRBV7-2	TRBJ2-7	CASSLVDSSYEQYF
TRBV30	TRBJ2-6	CAWSGEGSGANVLTF
TRBV5-6	TRBJ1-1	CASSAAGGGNTEAFF